Below are 19 T cell receptor beta chains sequenced from a single sample in a study of shared clonotypes between healthy human individuals. The method was immunoSEQ multiplex PCR; TCRdb's version includes in-frame clones alone and lacks a portion of them. The sample records 500,000 or so clones, about 96% being singletons. Sequenced material: naive CD4+ T cells sorted from blood. The subset: CD45RA+ positively selected. Receptors originate from a woman aged 25 to 39 in good health.

This clone occurred once. J is TRBJ1-1 and V is TRBV7-8, with D possibly TRBD1 on 5 matching bases. Trimming shortened V by 5 bases and J by 1 base, and 8 bases separated the two germline ends. The CDR3 spans 13 residues. Germline CDR1 SGHVS, CDR2 FQNEAQ. CDR3 protein: CASSITGNTEAFF. The CDR3 DNA follows: TGTGCCAGCAGCATTACAGGGAACACTGAAGCTTTCTTT. The whole variable domain, remainder taken from reference TRBV7-8 and TRBJ1-1, is GAGVSQSPRYKVAKRGQDVALRCDPISGHVSLFWYQQALGQGPEFLTYFQNEAQLDKSGLPSDRFFAERPEGSVSTLKIQRTQQEDSAVYLCASSITGNTEAFFGQGTRLTVV.

The chain has TRBV7-9 and TRBJ2-2; D not resolved. The CDR3 loop spans 15 amino acids. From germline, CDR1 is SEHNR and CDR2 FQNEAQ (reference sequence). Trimming removed 3 bases from V and 0 bases from J, with 8 bases in between. The chain's CDR3 is CASSLVWTNTGELFF. In nucleotides, the CDR3 is TGTGCCAGCAGCTTGGTGTGGACGAACACCGGGGAGCTGTTTTTT.

V and J are TRBV7-3 and TRBJ2-1, with D possibly matching TRBD2 (6 bases). The CDR3 sequence is 15 residues long. Trimming removed 3 bases at V and 0 bases at J, with 9 bases between. Germline assignment: CDR1 SGHTA and CDR2 FQGTGA. CDR3 coding DNA: TGTGCCAGCAGCTTGGGACTCCCCTCCTACAATGAGCAGTTCTTC. Protein product: CASSLGLPSYNEQFF.

The gene calls are TRBV28 and TRBJ2-3, with D possibly being TRBD2 (5 bases). Trimming took off 3 bases at V and 3 bases at J, with 16 bases between the two ends. Germline V gene sequence: CDR1 MDHEN, CDR2 SYDVKM. The CDR3 has 16 residues. This chain's CDR3 is CASSFAGSVGTDTQYF. The CDR3 nucleotides read TGTGCCAGCAGTTTTGCGGGTAGTGTTGGGACAGATACGCAGTATTTT.

The V gene is TRBV6-6, the J gene TRBJ1-5; D unclear. The V gene's germline CDR1 is MNHNY and CDR2 SVGAGI (reference sequence). The V end lost 7 bases, the J end lost 4 bases, and 20 bases lay between the germline ends. The length of the CDR3 is 16 residues. The CDR3 DNA is TGTGCCAGCAAAATAGCGGAAGGGAAGGGAAATCAGCCCCAGCATTTT. Amino acid sequence: CASKIAEGKGNQPQHF.

This chain connects TRBV6-6 to TRBJ2-3, with TRBD1 matching 9 bases. With V trimmed by 2 bases and J by 4 bases, 7 bases remained unmatched. The CDR3 runs 16 residues. Germline lookup yields CDR1 MNHNY and CDR2 SVGAGI (reference sequence). Written as DNA, the CDR3 is TGTGCCAGCAGTTACACAGGGGGCGCGTGGGCAGATACGCAGTATTTT. This translates into CASSYTGGAWADTQYF.

The chain carries TRBV5-1 and TRBJ2-5; 7 nucleotides agree with TRBD1. Germline lookup yields CDR1 SGHRS and CDR2 YFSETQ. Trimming cost V 0 bases and J 0 bases; bases outside gene matches: 2. The CDR3 loop spans 15 amino acids. Here the CDR3 reads CASSLDRGYQETQYF. The DNA of the CDR3 is TGCGCCAGCAGCTTGGACAGGGGATACCAAGAGACCCAGTACTTC.

The chain carries TRBV6-1 and TRBJ1-1, with a weak D call TRBD1 (5 bases). The ends were cut back, 6 bases at V and 6 bases at J, with 17 bases in the middle. CDR1 and CDR2 (germline): MNHNS, SASEGT. This CDR3 region has 14 residues. The CDR3 DNA follows: TGTGCCAGCAGCAGGGACGGGGGGGACGCTGAAGCTTTCTTT. It translates to CASSRDGGDAEAFF.

The chain joins TRBV6-5 to TRBJ2-2; no clear D. Trimming took off 2 bases at V and 5 bases at J, with 9 bases between the two ends. Per germline, CDR1 MNHEY and CDR2 SVGAGI. This CDR3 spans 14 amino acids. CDR3 sequence: CASSYGGHTGELFF. In DNA, the CDR3 is TGTGCCAGCAGTTACGGTGGTCATACCGGGGAGCTGTTTTTT.

The V and J genes are TRBV29-1 and TRBJ2-7, with D perhaps being TRBD1 or TRBD2 (5 bases each). Germline CDR1 and CDR2: SQVTM and ANQGSEA. There are 13 residues in the CDR3. V was trimmed by 7 bases and J by 0 bases, leaving 13 bases between them. In DNA form, the CDR3 reads TGCAGCGCCCGGGACCCAACCTCCTACGAGCAGTACTTC. Amino acid sequence: CSARDPTSYEQYF.

This clone was seen once. The gene calls are TRBV5-4 and TRBJ2-4, with 7 bases lining up with TRBD1. CDR3 length equals 17 residues. J gave up 2 bases and V 4 bases, and 12 bases lay outside the gene matches. CDR1 and CDR2 (germline): SGHNT, YYREEE (reference sequence). The CDR3 region has the DNA TGTGCCAGCAGCCCGGGTCTGACAGGGATCTCCAAAAACATTCAGTACTTC. Translating gives CASSPGLTGISKNIQYF.

The rearrangement uses TRBV14 and TRBJ2-1, with 9 bases lining up with TRBD1. CDR3 length: 15 amino acids. With V trimmed by 1 base and J by 8 bases, 6 bases remained unmatched. Germline V gene sequence: CDR1 SGHDN, CDR2 FVKESK. The CDR3 protein is CASSQGTGVGYEQFF. The DNA for the CDR3 is TGTGCCAGCAGCCAAGGGACAGGGGTCGGCTATGAGCAGTTCTTC.

The V and J genes are TRBV6-4 and TRBJ2-1; TRBD2 might be the D (5 bases). CDR3 size: 15 residues. Germline CDR1 reads MRHNA; CDR2 reads SNTAGT. The V end lost 2 bases, the J end lost 5 bases, and 13 bases lay between the germline ends. CDR3 sequence reads: CASSDLSGVNNEQFF. In DNA, the CDR3 is TGTGCCAGCAGTGACCTGAGCGGAGTAAACAATGAGCAGTTCTTC.

The J gene is TRBJ2-7, the V gene TRBV6-1; the match to TRBD1 covers 9 bases. The trim removed 6 bases at V and 4 bases at J, leaving 4 bases unmatched. CDR1 is MNHNS, CDR2 SASEGT, per germline. The CDR3 is 13 residues long. CDR3 bases: TGTGCCAGCAGGACGACAGGGGGTTACGAGCAGTACTTC. Translating gives CASRTTGGYEQYF.

J is TRBJ2-6 and V is TRBV29-1; D unresolved. This CDR3 contains 15 residues. The V end was cut by 4 bases, the J end by 0 bases, with 10 bases between. Germline CDR1 and CDR2: SQVTM and ANQGSEA. The CDR3 spells CSVAPGYSGANVLTF. CDR3 bases: TGCAGCGTTGCACCCGGTTACTCTGGGGCCAACGTCCTGACTTTC.

Here the CDR3 DNA reads TGTGCCAGCACCCTAACTAGCGGGAGGGCCAATGAGCAGTTCTTC. This sequence encodes CASTLTSGRANEQFF. The chain combines TRBV25-1 with TRBJ2-1; 13 bases fit TRBD2. V lost 7 bases and J lost 6; bases outside the gene matches: 6. CDR1 is MGHDK, CDR2 SYGVNS, per germline. CDR3 length equals 15 residues.

The chain has TRBV29-1 and TRBJ1-1, with D maybe TRBD1 (6 bases). The germline V gene has CDR1 SQVTM and CDR2 ANQGSEA. Trimming left V 0 bases short and J 1 base short, with 6 bases between. This CDR3 is 13 amino acids long. The CDR3, as DNA: TGCAGCGTTGAAGAAGGGGGGAACACTGAAGCTTTCTTT. Its protein product is CSVEEGGNTEAFF.

Of note for this clone: This same CDR3 is encoded by further DNA sequences in the sample. This sequence joins TRBV5-1 and TRBJ2-3; D remains unclear. Germline lookup yields CDR1 SGHRS and CDR2 YFSETQ. Trimming removed 2 bases at V and 0 bases at J, with 7 bases between. This CDR3 contains 14 residues. CDR3: CASSFRKSTDTQYF. Here the CDR3 DNA reads TGCGCCAGCAGCTTCCGAAAAAGCACAGATACGCAGTATTTT.

V usage is TRBV25-1 and J usage is TRBJ1-1; D remains ambiguous. This CDR3 is built from 13 residues. CDR1 and CDR2 from the germline V gene are MGHDK and SYGVNS. V dropped 1 base and J dropped 11 bases, with 14 bases sitting between them. CDR3 loop: CASSEFWGTAAFF. The CDR3 bases are TGTGCCAGCAGTGAATTCTGGGGAACAGCGGCTTTCTTT.